These T cell receptor beta chains were read from a single sample in a study of CD8+CD57+ T cells in acquired aplastic anemia. Via MiXCR, TCRdb re-called the reads, giving one row per CDR3 protein. In the table there are around 430,000 distinct CDR3 sequences, about a third of which are singletons. The sequenced sample was sorted CD4+, CD8+, or CD8+CD57+ T cells (not recorded which) from PBMCs. The receptors derive from a human donor with aplastic anemia. Each CDR3 is given without its conserved first and last residue. Each record gives: CDR3 length, V gene, CDR3 protein.

CDR3 length: 12
V gene: TRBV11-2
CDR3 protein: ASSSGVHSYEQY

CDR3 length: 13
V gene: TRBV10-3
CDR3 protein: AISSTSGAIYEQY

CDR3 length: 10
V gene: TRBV12-3/TRBV12-4
CDR3 protein: ASSFSYQPQH

CDR3 length: 10
V gene: TRBV9
CDR3 protein: ASSVDDNEQF

CDR3 length: 13
V gene: TRBV9
CDR3 protein: ASSAGTGDQETQY

CDR3 length: 13
V gene: TRBV6-4
CDR3 protein: ASSDYGQGFTDAF

CDR3 length: 13
V gene: TRBV19
CDR3 protein: ASSIGGGAFGELF

CDR3 length: 13
V gene: TRBV2
CDR3 protein: ASSLGDTGKHGYT

CDR3 length: 9
V gene: TRBV2
CDR3 protein: ASATADTQY

CDR3 length: 11
V gene: TRBV20-1
CDR3 protein: SAGTGTFYEQY

CDR3 length: 11
V gene: TRBV5-6
CDR3 protein: ASSLRFNTEAF

CDR3 length: 13
V gene: TRBV9
CDR3 protein: ASSVVGPLNTEAF

CDR3 length: 14
V gene: TRBV7-3
CDR3 protein: ASSLAGGAGAGELF

CDR3 length: 13
V gene: TRBV5-1
CDR3 protein: ASSLFRGLSYEQY

CDR3 length: 12
V gene: TRBV7-2
CDR3 protein: ASSLAGVMETQY

CDR3 length: 14
V gene: TRBV9
CDR3 protein: ASSASSRVPGNTIY

CDR3 length: 12
V gene: TRBV3-1
CDR3 protein: ASSQAGTGDGYT

CDR3 length: 12
V gene: TRBV30
CDR3 protein: AWSVSPYNQPQH

CDR3 length: 12
V gene: TRBV6-1
CDR3 protein: ASSQDVRQGRAF

CDR3 length: 9
V gene: TRBV24-1
CDR3 protein: ATSANYEQY

CDR3 length: 15
V gene: TRBV15
CDR3 protein: ATSDSGGASSTDTQY

CDR3 length: 12
V gene: TRBV5-1
CDR3 protein: ASSLAGLDYEQY

CDR3 length: 11
V gene: TRBV28
CDR3 protein: ASSLSDNYEQY

CDR3 length: 13
V gene: TRBV19
CDR3 protein: ASSTFPGLNTEAF

CDR3 length: 11
V gene: TRBV29-1
CDR3 protein: SVKRDGNTEAF

CDR3 length: 11
V gene: TRBV7-9
CDR3 protein: ASSLGMQLEQF

CDR3 length: 12
V gene: TRBV9
CDR3 protein: ASSVSGVGNTIY

CDR3 length: 14
V gene: TRBV10-3
CDR3 protein: AISDRPQGFTDTQY

CDR3 length: 12
V gene: TRBV2
CDR3 protein: ASILEKLLGGYT

CDR3 length: 12
V gene: TRBV10-3
CDR3 protein: ASSPGLIRETQY

CDR3 length: 12
V gene: TRBV20-1
CDR3 protein: SARLGHSNTEAF

CDR3 length: 13
V gene: TRBV19
CDR3 protein: ASSTQGTSCNEQF

CDR3 length: 12
V gene: TRBV11-2
CDR3 protein: ASSLSGTEGGKF

CDR3 length: 11
V gene: TRBV6-1
CDR3 protein: ASSDWGNYGYT

CDR3 length: 12
V gene: TRBV2
CDR3 protein: ASSGQRPNYGYT